This T cell receptor (beta chain) was captured by sequencing in a study of T-cell reconstitution after alpha-beta-depleted transplantation in children. General study results and limits: Where alpha-beta T cells came from about two months after transplant was reportedly several hundred expanded graft clones.

Unique molecular identifiers were built into the TCRbeta library. One entry per CDR3 protein, called by TCRdb with MiXCR from the PCR reads. The sample shows hundreds of thousands of distinct CDR3 sequences, 10% to 15% of them seen only once. CDR3 length equals 14 residues. V was pared by 2 bases and J by 2 bases, with 10 bases between. On this clonotype itself: What it binds is unknown.

This TCR came from a male patient younger than 18 who had a stem cell transplant for acute myeloid leukemia, so the T cells may come from the graft donor. Specimen: PBMCs, mostly from graft donor cells, collected 360 days after TCRalphabeta/CD19-depleted stem cell transplant. The genes are TRBV12-3 or TRBV12-4 and TRBJ2-7; D not resolved. In DNA, the CDR3 is TGTGCCAGCAGTTTACATCAGGCCGCCTACGAGCAGTACTTC. As protein: CASSLHQAAYEQYF.